This TCR beta chain stems from a study of cytomegalovirus exposure and HLA in healthy donors. Overall study findings and caveats: Follow-up analysis later connected one missense variant in DCLRE1C with trimming of TCR beta V- and J-genes. Clonal expansion, a later analysis showed, was greater in HLA-associated TCR beta chains than in equally common others.

This PCR relied on a set of 60 Vbeta primers and 13 Jbeta primers. In the authors' methods: An analysis that came later counted 73 million or so unique TCR beta chains, 10 million to 11 million shared. TCRdb's table, derived via immunoSEQ multiplex PCR, lists solely in-frame clones and lacks some. V, J and clone size are those of that table, while D and trimming were read from the DNA. The sample records roughly 200,000 clones, approximately 82% being singletons. Trimming shortened V by 0 bases and J by 3 bases, and 6 bases separated the two germline ends. Germline loops: CDR1 SGHAT, CDR2 FQNNGV. The CDR3 sequence is 13 residues long. As regards this clone: Antigen unknown. Other DNA sequences of this sample code for an identical CDR3.

The receptor was derived from a woman in her thirties or forties in good health and CMV-seronegative. The chain employs TRBV11-2 and TRBJ2-7; unclear D gene. Sequenced: PBMCs. DNA of the CDR3: TGTGCCAGCAGCTTAGAAACTGACTACGAGCAGTACTTC. This sequence encodes CASSLETDYEQYF.